This TCR beta chain was documented in a study of Ad26.COV2.S vaccination and SARS-CoV-2 variants. As for the study in general: Donor joined the COV1001 Ad26.COV2.S trial arm.

As to this clone: Its matching antigen is unknown.

Treatment indicated: around 19 received Ad26.COV2.S at low or high dose, single or two shots; about 5 received placebo; per-sample allocation not given. After the first vaccine or placebo injection, samples were drawn on day 63. Clones were sequenced by immunoSEQ multiplex PCR, and TCRdb holds only the in-frame ones, with some missing. The sample contains about 320,000 clones, approximately 80% of which appear only once. CDR1 and CDR2 (germline): SNHLY, FYNNEI. CDR3 length equals 14 residues. V lost 8 bases and J lost 0, with 12 bases in between. Regarding the study as a whole: Vaccinees and placebo recipients showed similar non-spike TCR breadth. There was reportedly substantial breadth in spike-specific CD8+ and CD4+ T cell responses after vaccination.

This TCR was recovered from a person between 18 and 65 years old who received the Ad26.COV2.S COVID-19 vaccine or a placebo. Sample: peripheral blood, taken in a trial of Ad26.COV2.S vaccine versus placebo. The chain links TRBV2 to TRBJ2-3; the D call may be TRBD1 or TRBD2 (5 bases each). CDR3 DNA sequence: TGTGCCAGCCTGGGACGCATGAGCACAGATACGCAGTATTTT. Translated, it gives CASLGRMSTDTQYF.